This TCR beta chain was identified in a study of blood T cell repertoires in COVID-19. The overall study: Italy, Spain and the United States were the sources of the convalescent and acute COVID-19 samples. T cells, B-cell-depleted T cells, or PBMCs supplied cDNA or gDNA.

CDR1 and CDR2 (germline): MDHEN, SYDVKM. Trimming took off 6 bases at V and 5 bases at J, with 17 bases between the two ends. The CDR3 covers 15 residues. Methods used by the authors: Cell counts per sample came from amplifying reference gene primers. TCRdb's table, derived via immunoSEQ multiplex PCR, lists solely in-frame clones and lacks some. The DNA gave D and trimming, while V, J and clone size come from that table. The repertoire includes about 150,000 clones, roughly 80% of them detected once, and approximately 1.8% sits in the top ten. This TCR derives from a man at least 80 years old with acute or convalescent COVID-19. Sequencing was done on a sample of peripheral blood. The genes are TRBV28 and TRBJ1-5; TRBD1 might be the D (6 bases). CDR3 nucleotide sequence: TGTGCCAGCAGGGCCCACGGACCAGGGGATCAGCCCCAGCATTTT. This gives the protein CASRAHGPGDQPQHF.